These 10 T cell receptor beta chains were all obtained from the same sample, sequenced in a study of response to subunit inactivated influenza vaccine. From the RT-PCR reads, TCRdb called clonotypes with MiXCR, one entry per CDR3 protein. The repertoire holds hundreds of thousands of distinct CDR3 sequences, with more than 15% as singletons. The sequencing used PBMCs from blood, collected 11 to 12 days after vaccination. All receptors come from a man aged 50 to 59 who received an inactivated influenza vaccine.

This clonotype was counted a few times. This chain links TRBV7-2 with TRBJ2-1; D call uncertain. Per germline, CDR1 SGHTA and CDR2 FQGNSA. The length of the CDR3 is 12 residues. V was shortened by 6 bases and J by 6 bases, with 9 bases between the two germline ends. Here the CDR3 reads CASRPAGNEQFF. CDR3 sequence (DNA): TGTGCCAGCAGGCCAGCAGGCAATGAGCAGTTCTTC.

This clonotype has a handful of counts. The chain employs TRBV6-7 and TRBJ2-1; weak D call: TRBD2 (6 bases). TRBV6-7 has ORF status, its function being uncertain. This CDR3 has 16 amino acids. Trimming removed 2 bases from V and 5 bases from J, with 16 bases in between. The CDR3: CASSYRWGGDNNEQFF. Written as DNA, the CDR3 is TGTGCCAGCAGTTACCGTTGGGGAGGCGACAACAATGAGCAGTTCTTC.

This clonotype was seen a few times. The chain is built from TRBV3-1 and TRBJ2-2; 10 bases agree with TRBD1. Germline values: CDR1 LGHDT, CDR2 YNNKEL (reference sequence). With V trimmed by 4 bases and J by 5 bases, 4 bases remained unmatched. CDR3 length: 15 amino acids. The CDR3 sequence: CASSRGTGVTGELFF. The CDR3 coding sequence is TGTGCCAGCAGCCGGGGGACAGGGGTTACCGGGGAGCTGTTTTTT.

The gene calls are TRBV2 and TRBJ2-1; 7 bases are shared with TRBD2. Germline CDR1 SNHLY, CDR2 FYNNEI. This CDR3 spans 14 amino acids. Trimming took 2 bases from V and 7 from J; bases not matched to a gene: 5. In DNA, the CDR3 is TGTGCCAGCAGTGAACCTAGCGGACTTAATGAGCAGTTCTTC. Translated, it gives CASSEPSGLNEQFF.

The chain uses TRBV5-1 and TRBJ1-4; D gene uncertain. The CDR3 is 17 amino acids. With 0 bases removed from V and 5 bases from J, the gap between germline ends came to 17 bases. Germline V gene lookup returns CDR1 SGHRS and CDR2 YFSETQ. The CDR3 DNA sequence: TGCGCCAGCAGCTTGGCAGGTGGCGGGTCAGCAAATGAAAAACTGTTTTTT. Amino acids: CASSLAGGGSANEKLFF.

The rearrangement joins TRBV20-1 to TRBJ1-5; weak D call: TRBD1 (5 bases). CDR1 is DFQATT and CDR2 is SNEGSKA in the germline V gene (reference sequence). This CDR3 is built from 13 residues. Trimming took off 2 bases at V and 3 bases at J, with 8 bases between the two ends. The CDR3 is CSARKGYNQPQHF. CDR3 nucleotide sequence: TGCAGTGCTAGAAAGGGGTACAATCAGCCCCAGCATTTT.

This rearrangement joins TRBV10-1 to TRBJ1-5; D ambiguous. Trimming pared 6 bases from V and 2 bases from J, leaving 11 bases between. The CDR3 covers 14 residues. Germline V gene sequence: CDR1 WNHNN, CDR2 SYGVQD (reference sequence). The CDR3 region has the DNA TGCGCCAGCAGGAGGACGGCACGCAATCAGCCCCAGCATTTT. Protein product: CASRRTARNQPQHF.

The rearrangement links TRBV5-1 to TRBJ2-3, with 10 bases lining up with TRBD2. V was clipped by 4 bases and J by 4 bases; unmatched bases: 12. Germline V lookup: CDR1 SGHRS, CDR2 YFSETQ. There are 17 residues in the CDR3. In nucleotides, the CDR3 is TGCGCCAGCAGCAAAACCGTAGCGGGGGGAATGGCAGATACGCAGTATTTT. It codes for CASSKTVAGGMADTQYF.

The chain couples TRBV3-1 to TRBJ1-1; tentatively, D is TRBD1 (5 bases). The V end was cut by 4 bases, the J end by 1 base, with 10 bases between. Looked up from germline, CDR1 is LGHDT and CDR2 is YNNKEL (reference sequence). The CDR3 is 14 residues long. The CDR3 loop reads CASSLGRSNTEAFF. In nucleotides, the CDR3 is TGTGCCAGCAGCCTGGGACGGTCGAACACTGAAGCTTTCTTT.

This CDR3 reads CSVENLAGNTIYF. The CDR3 nucleotides are TGCAGCGTTGAAAATCTCGCTGGAAACACCATATATTTT. V usage is TRBV29-1 and J usage is TRBJ1-3, with D hard to call. CDR1 is SQVTM, CDR2 ANQGSEA, per germline. The V end was cut by 2 bases, the J end by 2 bases, with 7 bases between. The CDR3 length is 13 residues.